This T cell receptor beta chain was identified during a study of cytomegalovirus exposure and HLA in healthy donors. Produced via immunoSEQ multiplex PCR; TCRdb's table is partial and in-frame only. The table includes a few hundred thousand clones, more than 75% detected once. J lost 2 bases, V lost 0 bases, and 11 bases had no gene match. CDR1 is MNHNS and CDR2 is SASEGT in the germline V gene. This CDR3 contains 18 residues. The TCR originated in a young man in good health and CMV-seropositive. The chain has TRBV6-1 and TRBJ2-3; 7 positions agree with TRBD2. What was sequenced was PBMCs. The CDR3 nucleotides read TGTGCCAGCAGTGAAGCTAAATCCGCGGGAGACTACACAGATACGCAGTATTTT. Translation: CASSEAKSAGDYTDTQYF.